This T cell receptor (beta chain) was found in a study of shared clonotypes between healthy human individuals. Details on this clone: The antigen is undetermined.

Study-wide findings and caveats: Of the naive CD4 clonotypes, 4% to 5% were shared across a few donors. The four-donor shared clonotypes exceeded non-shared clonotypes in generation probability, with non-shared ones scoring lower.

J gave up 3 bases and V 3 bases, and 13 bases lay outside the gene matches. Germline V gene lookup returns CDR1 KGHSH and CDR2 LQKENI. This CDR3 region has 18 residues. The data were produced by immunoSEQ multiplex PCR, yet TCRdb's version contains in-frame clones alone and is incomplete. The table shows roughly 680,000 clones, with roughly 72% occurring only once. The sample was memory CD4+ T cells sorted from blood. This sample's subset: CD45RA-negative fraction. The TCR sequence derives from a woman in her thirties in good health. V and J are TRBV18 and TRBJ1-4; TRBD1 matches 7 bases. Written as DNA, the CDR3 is TGTGCCAGCTCACCCCAGGCCAAGGGGGCTTCGGCTAATGAAAAACTGTTTTTT. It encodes CASSPQAKGASANEKLFF.